The 8 T cell receptor beta chains reported below all come from one sample, sequenced in a study of T cell responses to AZD1222 COVID-19 vaccine (dated by TCRdb to about 2021). Libraries were built with the immunoSEQ multiplex PCR assay. TCRdb took this table from immuneACCESS and kept in-frame rearrangements with V and J called. Such tables lack part of the clones; where checked against another copy, unresolved V genes explain under half of the gap, and the rest is unexplained. The table for this sample lists approximately 130,000 clones; more than 65% of them were counted only once. Over 25% of the sample rests with the top ten. The time point label for this specimen denotes: about 28 days (+/-7) after the second vaccine dose. Sequencing used peripheral blood, obtained 28 days after the second AZD1222 dose. These receptor sequences come from an adult who received the AZD1222 COVID-19 vaccine.

The gene calls are TRBV12-3 or TRBV12-4 and TRBJ1-4; D gene uncertain. The V and J ends lost 3 bases and 8 bases respectively, with 10 bases between them. CDR3 length: 13 residues. CDR3 coding DNA: TGTGCCAGCAGTTTTTATAGTTCCGAAAAACTGTTTTTT. Translation: CASSFYSSEKLFF.

The J gene is TRBJ1-6, the V gene TRBV11-3, with 9 bases aligning to TRBD1. V was clipped by 5 bases and J by 8 bases; unmatched bases: 1. The CDR3 runs 13 residues. Germline values: CDR1 SGHNT, CDR2 YENEEA. The CDR3, as DNA: TGTGCCAGCAGCCGACAGGGGGATTCACCCCTCCACTTT. This translates into CASSRQGDSPLHF.

In nucleotides, the CDR3 is TGTGCCAGCAGTCGGGACATCGGGTCTGAGCAGTACTTC. Translated: CASSRDIGSEQYF. The chain employs TRBV9 and TRBJ2-7, with D possibly matching TRBD1 (6 bases). This CDR3 comprises 13 residues. Trimming pared 5 bases from V and 7 bases from J, leaving 16 bases between. Germline V CDR1 and CDR2: SGDLS, YYNGEE.

The V call is TRBV12-3 or TRBV12-4, the J call TRBJ1-1; unclear D gene. The CDR3 extends over 13 amino acids. Between the trimmed V and J ends, which lost 8 bases and 5 bases, there was a span of 15 bases. CDR3 region: CASGLGMLTEAFF. For the CDR3, the DNA is TGTGCCAGCGGACTGGGAATGTTGACTGAAGCTTTCTTT.

The chain recombines TRBV5-1 with TRBJ2-7, with 7 bases fitting TRBD1. The CDR3 sequence is 13 residues long. The V and J ends lost 4 bases and 5 bases, in that order; junction bases with no gene match: 6. CDR1 is SGHRS, CDR2 YFSETQ, per germline. CDR3 amino acids: CASSRDRIHEQYF. Written as DNA, the CDR3 is TGCGCCAGCAGCCGGGACAGAATTCACGAGCAGTACTTC.

The sample holds a few counts of this clone. This chain uses TRBV14 with TRBJ2-7; possible D gene TRBD1, 5 bases. There are 13 residues in the CDR3. Trimming pared 8 bases from V and 2 bases from J, leaving 13 bases between. Germline assignment: CDR1 SGHDN and CDR2 FVKESK. The CDR3 DNA follows: TGTGCCAGCCGTAGGGGTGGGACCTACGAGCAGTACTTC. It specifies CASRRGGTYEQYF. The variable domain in full, with the rest retrieved from reference TRBV14 and TRBJ2-7, is EAGVTQFPSHSVIEKGQTVTLRCDPISGHDNLYWYRRVMGKEIKFLLHFVKESKQDESGMPNNRFLAERTGGTYSTLKVQPAELEDSGVYFCASRRGGTYEQYFGPGTRLTVT.

V usage is TRBV5-6 and J usage is TRBJ2-7; D is possibly TRBD1 (6 bases). Trimming stripped 0 bases from V and 7 bases from J, with 17 bases between. Germline CDR1 SGHDT, CDR2 YYEEEE. The CDR3 is made up of 15 amino acids. The CDR3 nucleotides are TGTGCCAGCAGCTTGGTAAGTGGGGGCTTGGAAGAGCAGTACTTC. This encodes CASSLVSGGLEEQYF.

The chain uses TRBV5-1 and TRBJ2-5; no clear D. CDR1 and CDR2 from the germline V gene are SGHRS and YFSETQ. This CDR3 is 14 amino acids long. Trimming pared 0 bases from V and 5 bases from J, leaving 11 bases between. The CDR3 loop reads CASSLVASEETQYF. CDR3 DNA: TGCGCCAGCAGCTTGGTGGCTAGTGAGGAGACCCAGTACTTC.